The clone carrying this TCR beta chain was seen only once. The germline V gene encodes CDR1 LNHDA and CDR2 SQIVND (reference sequence). Losses at the gene ends were 6 bases for V and 1 base for J; bases not matched to a gene: 2. There are 16 residues in the CDR3. Using immunoSEQ multiplex PCR, the repertoire was profiled, and TCRdb retains in-frame clones only, with some absent. The repertoire holds tens of thousands of clones, with about nine tenths as singletons. The data stem from a study of T cell changes during pregnancy in multiple sclerosis. The chain is built from TRBV19 and TRBJ2-4; TRBD2 agrees at 14 bases. This material consisted of CD4+ T cells from peripheral blood mononuclear cells, taken after pregnancy. The TCR comes from a female donor with multiple sclerosis, enrolled in a pregnancy study. The CDR3 loop reads CASRGLAGVAKNIQYF. The CDR3 bases are TGTGCCAGTAGGGGACTAGCGGGGGTGGCCAAAAACATTCAGTACTTC.